A selection of T cell receptor beta chains follows, all from one sample in a study of beta chain features in type 1 diabetes. Produced via immunoSEQ multiplex PCR; TCRdb's table is partial and in-frame only. The table has about 340,000 clones, roughly 12% seen once. The sample comprised naive CD4+ T cells from blood. Receptor source: a woman between 18 and 29 years old with type 1 diabetes. CDR3s include the opening cysteine and the closing phenylalanine or tryptophan. D genes are given only for firm matches. Some rows mark clone size as missing; the rest say once, few, many or name a class of expanded clone.

D gene,V gene,clone size,CDR3 length,J gene,CDR3 protein,CDR3 DNA
.,TRBV2,.,13,TRBJ2-5,CASSDRVQETQYF,TGTGCCAGCAGTGACCGGGTACAAGAGACCCAGTACTTC
TRBD2,TRBV27,few,13,TRBJ2-3,CASSPKGTSVEYF,TGTGCCAGCAGCCCGAAGGGGACTAGCGTGGAGTATTTT
.,TRBV4-3,.,15,TRBJ1-1,CASSQLTGFHTEAFF,TGCGCCAGCAGCCAACTGACAGGATTTCACACTGAAGCTTTCTTT
.,TRBV28,.,12,TRBJ1-1,CSSGQQNTEAFF,TGCTCCTCCGGACAGCAGAACACTGAAGCTTTCTTT
.,TRBV18,few,16,TRBJ1-5,CASSPTALPAGQPQHF,TGTGCCAGCTCACCCACAGCCCTCCCGGCGGGGCAGCCCCAGCATTTT
.,TRBV21-1,few,16,TRBJ2-5,CASSTRPTAYQETQYF,TGTGCCAGCAGCACTCGTCCCACAGCTTACCAAGAGACCCAGTACTTC
TRBD1,TRBV19,few,14,TRBJ1-1,CASSIMAGGPEAFF,TGTGCCAGTAGTATAATGGCAGGGGGCCCTGAAGCTTTCTTT
.,TRBV7-9,few,14,TRBJ1-4,CASSLIGQVEKLFF,TGTGCCAGCAGCTTAATTGGGCAGGTTGAAAAACTGTTTTTT
.,TRBV29-1,few,14,TRBJ2-4,CSVVGRLAKNIQYF,TGCAGCGTTGTGGGCAGATTAGCCAAAAACATTCAGTACTTC
TRBD1,TRBV7-9,.,15,TRBJ2-5,CASSPRTGTQETQYF,TGTGCCAGCAGCCCACGGACAGGAACGCAAGAGACCCAGTACTTC
.,TRBV28,.,16,TRBJ2-2,CASSFPRLPDTGELFF,TGTGCCAGCAGTTTTCCCCGATTGCCAGACACCGGGGAGCTGTTTTTT
.,TRBV14,.,12,TRBJ1-2,CASSQMRFGYTF,TGTGCCAGCAGCCAGATGCGTTTCGGCTACACCTTC
TRBD1,TRBV29-1,few,15,TRBJ2-3,CSVEDNWTGRDTQYF,TGCAGCGTTGAAGACAACTGGACAGGGAGAGATACGCAGTATTTT
TRBD1,TRBV30,.,12,TRBJ1-2,CAWAEGARGYTF,TGTGCCTGGGCCGAGGGGGCTCGTGGCTACACCTTC
TRBD1,TRBV2,.,14,TRBJ2-1,CASSRDRSFNEQFF,TGTGCCAGCAGTCGGGACAGGTCTTTCAATGAGCAGTTCTTC
.,TRBV12-5,few,14,TRBJ2-2,CASGERLGSGELFF,TGTGCTAGTGGAGAAAGGCTCGGGTCCGGGGAGCTGTTTTTT
TRBD2,TRBV7-2,few,15,TRBJ2-4,CASSPGRGSINIQYF,TGTGCCAGCAGCCCGGGGCGCGGGAGTATAAACATTCAGTACTTC
.,TRBV4-3,few,16,TRBJ1-1,CASSQDLGDLATEAFF,TGCGCCAGCAGCCAAGACCTCGGAGATCTGGCCACTGAAGCTTTCTTT
TRBD1,TRBV30,.,16,TRBJ2-7,CAWSVRGGRVNREQYF,TGTGCCTGGAGTGTAAGAGGGGGCAGGGTAAATCGTGAGCAGTACTTC
.,TRBV7-6,.,16,TRBJ2-2,CASSLAYRAKGGELFF,TGTGCCAGCAGCTTAGCATACAGGGCTAAAGGCGGGGAGCTGTTTTTT
.,TRBV7-2,.,14,TRBJ2-1,CASSQGLAYNEQFF,TGTGCCAGCAGCCAAGGACTGGCATACAATGAGCAGTTCTTC
TRBD2,TRBV5-1,few,17,TRBJ2-5,CASSQGLAGPYQETQYF,TGCGCCAGCAGCCAAGGACTAGCGGGGCCGTACCAAGAGACCCAGTACTTC
TRBD1,TRBV5-1,few,13,TRBJ1-2,CASSRDSDYGYTF,TGCGCCAGCAGCAGGGACAGTGACTATGGCTACACCTTC
TRBD2,TRBV27,.,16,TRBJ2-1,CASSLSKGGSYNEQFF,TGTGCCAGCAGTTTATCCAAGGGAGGGTCCTACAATGAGCAGTTCTTC
.,TRBV27,.,19,TRBJ1-5,CASSSYQTSTGSSNQPQHF,TGTGCCAGCAGTTCCTACCAAACTTCTACAGGGTCGAGCAATCAGCCCCAGCATTTT
.,TRBV27,.,12,TRBJ2-4,CASSFQGQKQYF,TGTGCCAGCAGTTTCCAAGGACAGAAGCAGTACTTC
.,TRBV30,few,14,TRBJ2-2,CAWSVGQGGGELFF,TGTGCCTGGAGTGTCGGGCAGGGGGGCGGGGAGCTGTTTTTT
.,TRBV7-8,.,18,TRBJ1-5,CASSEGALDRYSNQPQHF,TGTGCCAGCAGCGAAGGGGCCCTCGACAGGTACAGCAATCAGCCCCAGCATTTT
TRBD2,TRBV7-3,.,20,TRBJ2-1,CASSLRPKESGLAGVNEQFF,TGTGCCAGCAGCTTAAGACCCAAAGAGTCCGGACTAGCGGGAGTCAATGAGCAGTTCTTC
TRBD1,TRBV11-2,.,12,TRBJ2-1,CASSLEDRGFFF,TGTGCCAGCAGCTTAGAAGACAGGGGATTCTTCTTC
TRBD2,TRBV10-3,.,15,TRBJ2-1,CAINRGSGSENEQFF,TGTGCCATCAATCGTGGTAGCGGGAGCGAGAATGAGCAGTTCTTC
TRBD2,TRBV15,.,17,TRBJ2-1,CATSRDLAGGPEDEQFF,TGTGCCACCAGCAGGGACCTAGCGGGAGGGCCAGAGGATGAGCAGTTCTTC
TRBD2,TRBV30,few,15,TRBJ2-7,CAWRGGREGLYEQYF,TGTGCCTGGAGAGGCGGGCGGGAGGGCCTCTACGAGCAGTACTTC
TRBD2,TRBV27,few,17,TRBJ2-1,CASSDTPGTSVYNEQFF,TGTGCCAGCAGCGATACTCCCGGGACTAGCGTTTACAATGAGCAGTTCTTC
.,TRBV7-2,few,15,TRBJ2-2,CASSTRGTNTGELFF,TGTGCCAGCAGCACAAGGGGGACGAACACCGGGGAGCTGTTTTTT
.,TRBV19,few,13,TRBJ2-1,CASSNRPRGEQFF,TGTGCCAGTAGTAACCGGCCCCGGGGTGAGCAGTTCTTC
.,TRBV29-1,few,14,TRBJ1-2,CSVALTRVNYGYTF,TGCAGCGTTGCCCTGACCAGGGTGAACTATGGCTACACCTTC
TRBD2,TRBV5-1,few,16,TRBJ2-1,CASSPPSGSIYNEQFF,TGCGCCAGCAGCCCCCCTAGCGGGAGTATCTACAATGAGCAGTTCTTC
.,TRBV11-2,.,14,TRBJ2-2,CASSFYSNSGELFF,TGTGCCAGCAGCTTCTATTCGAACTCCGGGGAGCTGTTTTTT
.,TRBV28,few,13,TRBJ1-2,CASGRGSVYGYTF,TGTGCCAGCGGCCGGGGGTCAGTCTATGGCTACACCTTC
TRBD2,TRBV28,.,16,TRBJ2-1,CASGPHTGGSYNEQFF,TGTGCCAGCGGCCCTCATACGGGGGGATCCTACAATGAGCAGTTCTTC
.,TRBV18,few,13,TRBJ2-1,CASSPILGGAEFF,TGTGCCAGCTCACCTATCTTAGGGGGAGCTGAGTTCTTC
.,TRBV18,few,14,TRBJ1-1,CASSPSLTDTEAFF,TGTGCCAGCTCACCATCTTTGACAGACACTGAAGCTTTCTTT
.,TRBV19,once,13,TRBJ2-6,CASSTSGANVLTF,TGTGCCAGTAGTACATCTGGGGCCAACGTCCTGACTTTC
.,TRBV30,few,13,TRBJ1-5,CAWSANSNQPQHF,TGTGCCTGGAGCGCTAATAGCAATCAGCCCCAGCATTTT
TRBD1,TRBV29-1,.,14,TRBJ1-2,CSVRGTGANYGYTF,TGCAGCGTGAGGGGGACAGGCGCGAACTATGGCTACACCTTC
.,TRBV19,few,14,TRBJ2-1,CASSRGTPGTEQFF,TGTGCCAGTAGCCGCGGGACTCCGGGGACTGAGCAGTTCTTC
TRBD1,TRBV29-1,few,13,TRBJ1-2,CSVRDRGDYGYTF,TGCAGCGTCAGAGACAGGGGGGACTATGGCTACACCTTC
.,TRBV15,few,16,TRBJ2-7,CATSRDAAGTSYEQYF,TGTGCCACCAGCAGAGATGCGGCGGGAACATCCTACGAGCAGTACTTC
TRBD1,TRBV30,few,15,TRBJ1-5,CAWSVTGSYNQPQHF,TGTGCCTGGAGTGTGACAGGGAGCTACAATCAGCCCCAGCATTTT
.,TRBV15,few,15,TRBJ1-2,CATSAGGAPTSGYTF,TGTGCCACCAGCGCCGGGGGGGCTCCCACCAGCGGCTACACCTTC
.,TRBV29-1,few,16,TRBJ2-1,CSVEEVWLPNSGEQFF,TGCAGCGTTGAAGAGGTGTGGTTGCCCAATAGCGGCGAGCAGTTCTTC
.,TRBV9,few,13,TRBJ2-7,CASSGTGPYEQYF,TGTGCCAGCAGCGGTACAGGGCCCTACGAGCAGTACTTC